This TCR beta chain comes out of a study of chemoradiotherapy in HPV16-positive cancers. With 8 bases removed from V and 7 bases from J, the gap between germline ends came to 14 bases. There are 12 residues in the CDR3. In germline, CDR1 is MGHDK, CDR2 SYGVNS. Profiled with immunoSEQ multiplex PCR; TCRdb holds only in-frame clones, not every one. The repertoire includes 15,000 or so clones, just over 85% of them detected once, and 3.5% sits in the top ten. This chain uses TRBV25-1 with TRBJ1-1; TRBD1 might be the D (6 bases). The receptor was derived from a human donor with HPV-associated anogenital cancer. Here the sequenced sample was blood, taken from a patient who underwent chemoradiotherapy. CDR3 region: CASCAGEVEAFF. The CDR3 nucleotides read TGTGCCAGCTGTGCAGGGGAGGTTGAAGCTTTCTTT. Combining the CDR3 with reference TRBV25-1 and TRBJ1-1 gives the whole variable domain EADIYQTPRYLVIGTGKKITLECSQTMGHDKMYWYQQDPGMELHLIHYSYGVNSTEKGDLSSESTVSRIRTEHFPLTLESARPSHTSQYLCASCAGEVEAFFGQGTRLTVV.